The clone carrying this T cell receptor beta chain has a handful of counts. Original analysis: Estimation of nucleated cell counts was performed using reference gene primer amplification. The table came from immunoSEQ multiplex PCR; TCRdb's copy has only in-frame clones and leaves some out. The DNA gave D and trimming, while V, J and clone size come from that table. The profile shows tens of thousands of clones, around 80% of them singletons. This entry is derived from a study of blood T cell repertoires in COVID-19. About the research overall: Researchers got acute and convalescent COVID-19 samples from the United States, Italy and Spain. The cDNA or gDNA used as material had been derived from T cells, B-cell-depleted T cells, or PBMCs.

From germline, CDR1 is MNHEY and CDR2 SMNVEV (reference sequence). The V gene lost 4 bases and the J gene lost 1 base, with 13 bases spanning the gap. The CDR3 has 15 amino acids. This sequence was found in a man aged 55 to 70 with active or convalescent COVID-19. This chain joins TRBV27 and TRBJ1-2, with a possible D match to TRBD1 (5 bases). The sequencing input was peripheral blood. The CDR3 region has the DNA TGTGCCAGCAGTTCCGACCAAGGGGATAACTATGGCTACACCTTC. As protein: CASSSDQGDNYGYTF.